This T cell receptor (beta chain) was sequenced during a study of blood T cell repertoires in COVID-19. Generated by immunoSEQ multiplex PCR, the TCRdb table keeps only in-frame clones and is missing some. This table holds some 130,000 clones, roughly three quarters found once. What the recovered Cohort 3 donors had was two negative PCRs, clearance, or symptom resolution. Trimming took 10 bases from V and 0 from J, leaving 10 bases between them. The CDR3 consists of 13 residues. CDR1 is LNHDA, CDR2 SQIVND, per germline (reference sequence). The chain carries TRBV19 and TRBJ2-4; maybe TRBD1 (5 bases). This TCR was recovered from a woman aged 45-65 years who had recovered from COVID-19. Material: PBMCs or T cells enriched from blood (not recorded which). The CDR3 DNA is TGTGCCACCCAGGGTTTAGCCAAAAACATTCAGTACTTC. Protein sequence: CATQGLAKNIQYF.